The 13 T cell receptor beta chains given below trace back to one sample, sequenced in a study of blood T cell repertoires in COVID-19. Using immunoSEQ multiplex PCR, the repertoire was profiled, and TCRdb retains in-frame clones only, with some absent. The sample gives fewer than 35,000 clones, approximately 90% of which show up once; around 2% is in the top ten. The sequenced sample consisted of peripheral blood. All receptors come from a man between 45 and 60 years old with active or convalescent COVID-19.

The chain has TRBV7-9 and TRBJ2-3, with D possibly matching TRBD2 (5 bases). This CDR3 is 17 amino acids long. The ends were cut back, 5 bases at V and 2 bases at J, with 20 bases in the middle. CDR1 is SEHNR, CDR2 FQNEAQ, per germline (reference sequence). The CDR3, as DNA: TGTGCCAGCAGCCAACCCCCTTCGGACGGACTCACAGATACGCAGTATTTT. Translated: CASSQPPSDGLTDTQYF.

This chain connects TRBV6-2 or TRBV6-3 to TRBJ2-5; 10 bases are a match to TRBD2. CDR1 and CDR2 (germline): MNHEY, SVGEGT. V shed 4 bases, J shed 5 bases, and the junction held 4 bases outside the gene matches. The CDR3 runs to 14 residues. Here the CDR3 reads CASSFLAGVETQYF. The CDR3 DNA is TGTGCCAGCAGTTTCCTAGCGGGAGTGGAGACCCAGTACTTC.

V gene TRBV6-2 or TRBV6-3 combines with J gene TRBJ2-7, with a weak D call TRBD2 (5 bases). The CDR3 totals 14 residues. Trimming left V 5 bases short and J 5 bases short, with 16 bases between. Looked up from germline, CDR1 is MNHEY and CDR2 is SVGEGT. The CDR3 region has the DNA TGTGCCAGCAGTACCCCCTATCCGGGGAACGAGCAGTACTTC. It translates to CASSTPYPGNEQYF.

This clone has more than one count but fewer than ten. This CDR3 is also generated by other DNA sequences in the sample. V gene TRBV4-3 combines with J gene TRBJ1-3; D possibly corresponds to TRBD1 (5 bases). The CDR3 sequence is 15 residues long. Germline V gives CDR1 LGHNA, CDR2 YSLEER. V lost 0 bases to trimming and J lost 0 bases, with 6 bases between them. CDR3 bases: TGCGCCAGCAGCCAAGACAGGGTCTCTGGAAACACCATATATTTT. It codes for CASSQDRVSGNTIYF.

The chain joins TRBV9 to TRBJ2-1; 7 bases are a match to TRBD2. This CDR3 contains 15 residues. The germline V gene has CDR1 SGDLS and CDR2 YYNGEE. The J segment lost 8 bases and the V segment lost 0 bases, leaving 8 bases of the junction unmatched. The CDR3 protein is CASSVGTSGIDEQFF. CDR3 coding DNA: TGTGCCAGCAGCGTAGGGACTAGTGGTATCGATGAGCAGTTCTTC.

This chain links TRBV4-3 with TRBJ2-1, with D possibly matching TRBD2 (6 bases). Trimming cost V 0 bases and J 3 bases, with 6 bases left between them. Germline V gene data show CDR1 as LGHNA and CDR2 as YSLEER. This CDR3 comprises 14 residues. The CDR3 sequence: CASSQEDYYNEQFF. The CDR3 DNA reads TGCGCCAGCAGCCAAGAGGACTACTACAATGAGCAGTTCTTC.

This chain joins TRBV19 and TRBJ1-5; the D gene is possibly TRBD1 (5 bases). The CDR3 spans 15 residues. V was clipped by 3 bases and J by 5 bases, with 14 bases between them. Germline V lookup: CDR1 LNHDA, CDR2 SQIVND (reference sequence). CDR3 DNA: TGTGCCAGTAGTATTCGGCCCGGGGGACATCAGCCCCAGCATTTT. As protein: CASSIRPGGHQPQHF.

This chain links TRBV3-1 (or the pseudogene TRBV3-2) with TRBJ2-2, with 7 bases lining up with TRBD1. Trimming removed 5 bases from V and 0 bases from J; junction bases left unmatched: 6. Germline CDR1 LGHDT, CDR2 YNNKEL (reference sequence). CDR3 length: 16 residues. The CDR3 spells CASSTRTGSNTGELFF. The CDR3 DNA reads as TGTGCCAGCAGCACCCGGACAGGATCGAACACCGGGGAGCTGTTTTTT.

The chain combines TRBV27 with TRBJ1-1; D is unresolved. The CDR3 has 13 amino acids. The V gene lost 8 bases and the J gene lost 0 bases, with 10 bases spanning the gap. CDR1 MNHEY and CDR2 SMNVEV come from the germline V gene (reference sequence). CDR3 sequence (DNA): TGTGCCAGCCGTACAGACATGAACACTGAAGCTTTCTTT. It yields the protein CASRTDMNTEAFF.

The rearrangement uses TRBV3-1 (or the pseudogene TRBV3-2) and TRBJ2-1, with 11 bases fitting TRBD2. J was trimmed by 7 bases and V by 8 bases; bases with no gene match: 10. CDR3 length: 15 residues. Germline CDR1 and CDR2: LGHDT and YNNKEL (reference sequence). CDR3: CASQLAGGSGNEQFF. DNA of the CDR3: TGTGCCAGCCAGTTAGCGGGAGGGTCGGGGAATGAGCAGTTCTTC.

This rearrangement joins TRBV7-3 to TRBJ2-1, with 7 bases that match TRBD2. From germline, CDR1 is SGHTA and CDR2 FQGTGA. CDR3 length equals 14 residues. Trimming cost V 5 bases and J 2 bases; bases outside gene matches: 3. CDR3 residues: CASSPGGAYNEQFF. The CDR3 DNA reads TGTGCCAGCAGCCCTGGGGGGGCCTACAATGAGCAGTTCTTC.

This clone was observed a single time. The chain joins TRBV7-2 to TRBJ2-1; a weak D match, TRBD2 (6 bases). The CDR3 has 16 amino acids. In germline, CDR1 is SGHTA, CDR2 FQGNSA. V lost 6 bases to trimming and J lost 2 bases, with 17 bases between them. This chain's CDR3 is CASSLSRDLAYNEQFF. The CDR3 nucleotides are TGTGCCAGCAGTCTAAGCCGGGACTTAGCCTACAATGAGCAGTTCTTC.

This clone was detected only a few times. The chain couples TRBV24-1 to TRBJ2-7; D might be TRBD1 (5 bases). There are 14 residues in the CDR3. CDR1 is KGHDR and CDR2 is SFDVKD in the germline V gene. Trimming left V 4 bases short and J 2 bases short, with 11 bases between. CDR3 in DNA: TGTGCCACCAGTGACCCGACAGCTCCCTACGAGCAGTACTTC. Protein product: CATSDPTAPYEQYF.